This T cell receptor (beta chain) came from a study of relationships among human T cell subsets. General study results and limits: Substantial CDR3 sharing among Th1, Th2 and regulatory cells suggested stochastic fate choice. A CD4+CD8+ double-positive population could not be excluded by bead sorting. Regulatory and Th2 subsets had few clones over 100 reads, unlike CD8+ cytotoxic cells.

This CDR3 is 17 amino acids long. The V segment lost 3 bases and the J segment 7 bases; nucleotides outside the gene matches: 11. Germline CDR1 is MDHEN and CDR2 is SYDVKM. CD4+CD25+ regulatory T cells came from anti-CD25 bead selection of positively selected CD4+ cells. Magnetic beads coated with subset-specific antibodies isolated the T cell subsets. The T cell receptor alpha and beta CDR3 regions were amplified from mRNA by semiquantitative ARM-PCR. Exponential amplification used communal superprimers after tagged nested gene-specific primers in ARM-PCR. TCRdb used MiXCR to reprocess the multiplex PCR reads, holding one entry per CDR3 protein. The table shows approximately 15,000 distinct CDR3 sequences, with less than 65% occurring only once. Concerning this clonotype: Its matching antigen is unknown.

This chain uses TRBV28 with TRBJ2-4; 11 positions agree with TRBD2. This TCR was sampled from a man between 40 and 49 years old in good health. The material sequenced was Tregs sorted from blood. This CDR3 is CASSFRGTSGRGNIQYF. The CDR3 coding sequence is TGTGCCAGCAGTTTTCGGGGAACTAGCGGGAGAGGGAACATTCAGTACTTC.